Detailed here is one T cell receptor (beta chain). Antigen specificity is unknown. The V and J ends lost 4 bases and 6 bases, in that order; junction bases with no gene match: 15. This CDR3 comprises 16 residues. CDR1 SGHRS and CDR2 YFSETQ come from the germline V gene. Incorporated into the TCR beta cDNA libraries were unique molecular identifiers, which served to reduce PCR and sequencing biases. T cells numbering roughly 0.85 to 10 million gave rise to 450,000 to 550,000 cDNA molecules. TCRdb redid the calling of the PCR reads with MiXCR, one entry per CDR3 protein. This table holds approximately 730,000 distinct CDR3 sequences, roughly 27% found once. The data originate from a study of post-analysis software for immune sequencing data. Across the whole study: There were relapsing-remitting, secondary progressive and progressive-relapsing multiple sclerosis among the disease courses included. The study, taken as a whole, reports: A significant reduction in normalized Chao1 diversity was observed in multiple sclerosis patients versus controls. About 5 TRBV segments (TRBV5-6, TRBV5-1 and TRBV20-1 among them) occurred more frequently in patients than in controls.

This clonotype was sampled from a girl under 18 with multiple sclerosis. The specimen sequenced was blood. This sequence joins TRBV5-1 and TRBJ1-1, with 7 bases aligning to TRBD1. The CDR3 DNA sequence: TGCGCCAGCAGCGGCCCCAGGGACAGAAATCCCTCTGAAGCTTTCTTT. Its protein is CASSGPRDRNPSEAFF.